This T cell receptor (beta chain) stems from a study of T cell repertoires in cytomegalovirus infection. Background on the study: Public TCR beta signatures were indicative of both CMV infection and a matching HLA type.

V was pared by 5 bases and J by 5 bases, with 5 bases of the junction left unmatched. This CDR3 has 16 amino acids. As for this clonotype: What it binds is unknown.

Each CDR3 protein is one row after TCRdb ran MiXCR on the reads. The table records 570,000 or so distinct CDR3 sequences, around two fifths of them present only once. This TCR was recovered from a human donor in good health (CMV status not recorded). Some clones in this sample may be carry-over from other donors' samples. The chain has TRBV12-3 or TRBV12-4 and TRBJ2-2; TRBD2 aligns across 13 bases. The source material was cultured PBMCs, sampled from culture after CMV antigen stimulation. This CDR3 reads CASSPGLAGLTGELFF. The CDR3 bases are TGTGCCAGCAGTCCGGGACTAGCGGGGCTAACCGGGGAGCTGTTTTTT.